The entry below gives a single T cell receptor (beta chain) sequence along with its context. These data come from a study of T cell responses to AZD1222 COVID-19 vaccine. Profiled with immunoSEQ multiplex PCR; TCRdb holds only in-frame clones, not every one. The sample carries some 140,000 clones, 85% to 90% recorded once. Between the trimmed V and J ends, which lost 4 bases and 0 bases, there was a span of 8 bases. The CDR3 is 14 residues long. The germline gives CDR1 SGHRS, CDR2 YFSETQ. Specimen: peripheral blood, collected on day 0 of AZD1222 vaccination. V is TRBV5-1 and J is TRBJ1-3; a possible D gene is TRBD1 (6 bases). The receptor comes from an adult in good health. The CDR3 sequence: CASSLDSSGNTIYF. The CDR3 coding sequence is TGCGCCAGCAGCCTGGACAGCTCTGGAAACACCATATATTTT. Drawing the rest from reference TRBV5-1 and TRBJ1-3, the complete variable domain is KAGVTQTPRYLIKTRGQQVTLSCSPISGHRSVSWYQQTPGQGLQFLFEYFSETQRNKGNFPGRFSGRQFSNSRSEMNVSTLELGDSALYLCASSLDSSGNTIYFGEGSWLTVV.